The next 18 T cell receptor beta chains were all read from a single sample in a study of T-cell memory formation after mild COVID-19. TCRdb itself ran the 5' RACE reads through MiXCR, one entry per CDR3 protein. This table has under 250,000 distinct CDR3 sequences, 15% appearing once. Sequenced material: PBMCs or a T cell subset sorted from them (not recorded which). These receptors originate from an adult woman who had mild COVID-19 (a few samples of this study predate the infection). Cell type and time point are not known.

This clonotype has only a few counts. The genes are TRBV6-1 and TRBJ1-1; D is unclear. Trimming cost V 5 bases and J 6 bases, with 13 bases left between them. The CDR3 length is 13 residues. Germline CDR1 is MNHNS and CDR2 is SASEGT. CDR3 coding DNA: TGTGCCAGCAGTATGACGGGCTATTCTGAAGCTTTCTTT. Its protein product is CASSMTGYSEAFF.

V is TRBV5-1 and J is TRBJ2-5; TRBD2 is a possible D gene (5 bases). V lost 4 bases, J lost 3 bases, and 13 bases lay in between. Germline lookup yields CDR1 SGHRS and CDR2 YFSETQ. The CDR3 extends over 14 amino acids. Written as DNA, the CDR3 is TGCGCCAGCAGCCCTAGAACTAGAGAAGAGACCCAGTACTTC. Its translation: CASSPRTREETQYF.

The sample holds a few counts of this clonotype. The rearrangement uses TRBV24-1 and TRBJ1-1; TRBD1 might be the D (6 bases). The V end was cut by 5 bases, the J end by 1 base, with 13 bases between. Per the germline V gene, CDR1 is KGHDR and CDR2 is SFDVKD. The CDR3 spans 15 residues. CDR3 nucleotide sequence: TGTGCCACCAGTGGCCCGGACAGCTCGAACACTGAAGCTTTCTTT. Translated: CATSGPDSSNTEAFF.

This clonotype was seen more than once but under ten times. The V call is TRBV7-2, the J call TRBJ1-6; D is undetermined. The CDR3 consists of 14 residues. Germline V gene lookup returns CDR1 SGHTA and CDR2 FQGNSA. Between the trimmed V and J ends, which lost 1 base and 8 bases, there was a span of 9 bases. DNA of the CDR3: TGTGCCAGCAGCTTAGACAGTATCGATTCACCCCTCCACTTT. It codes for CASSLDSIDSPLHF.

For the CDR3, the DNA is TGTGCCAGCAGCAGACGACGGGACACCGGGGAGCTGTTTTTT. As protein: CASSRRRDTGELFF. V gene TRBV11-2 combines with J gene TRBJ2-2, with unresolved D. V was cut by 5 bases and J by 3 bases, with 10 bases left in between. This CDR3 spans 14 amino acids. Per germline, CDR1 SGHAT and CDR2 FQNNGV. Supplemented by reference TRBV11-2 and TRBJ2-2, the full variable domain reads EAGVAQSPRYKIIEKRQSVAFWCNPISGHATLYWYQQILGQGPKLLIQFQNNGVVDDSQLPKDRFSAERLKGVDSTLKIQPAKLEDSAVYLCASSRRRDTGELFFGEGSRLTVL.

The chain is built from TRBV12-3 or TRBV12-4 and TRBJ2-5; D is possibly TRBD1 (5 bases). This CDR3 is 13 amino acids long. The V end lost 5 bases, the J end lost 3 bases, and 10 bases lay between the germline ends. The chain's CDR3 is CASSVQGKETQYF. The CDR3 nucleotides are TGTGCCAGCAGTGTTCAGGGAAAAGAGACCCAGTACTTC.

The gene calls are TRBV20-1 and TRBJ2-2, with 7 bases aligning to TRBD2. CDR3 size: 15 residues. The germline V gene has CDR1 DFQATT and CDR2 SNEGSKA (reference sequence). J gave up 2 bases and V 1 base, and 4 bases lay outside the gene matches. CDR3 sequence reads: CSARVSGTNTGELFF. The CDR3 coding sequence is TGCAGTGCTAGAGTAAGCGGGACTAACACCGGGGAGCTGTTTTTT.

The table lists this clonotype with a few counts. The rearrangement links TRBV7-3 to TRBJ2-5; TRBD1 or TRBD2 may be the D gene (5 bases each). Deletions cut 0 bases from V and 5 bases from J, with 16 bases between. Per the germline V gene, CDR1 is SGHTA and CDR2 is FQGTGA. This CDR3 contains 16 residues. In DNA, the CDR3 is TGTGCCAGCAGCTTAACGCACGGGGCTCTGGGGGAGACCCAGTACTTC. Encoded protein: CASSLTHGALGETQYF.

This clonotype was seen a few times. The genes are TRBV5-5 and TRBJ2-1, with TRBD2 matching over 7 bases. Germline-derived CDR1 and CDR2 are SGHKS and YYEKEE (reference sequence). V lost 0 bases to trimming and J lost 3 bases; unmatched junction nucleotides: 3. CDR3 size: 15 residues. The CDR3 DNA reads as TGTGCCAGCAGCTTGGGAAGCGGGATCTACAATGAGCAGTTCTTC. Protein product: CASSLGSGIYNEQFF.

The table lists this clonotype with many counts. The chain has TRBV5-5 and TRBJ2-6; the D is unclear. Germline loops: CDR1 SGHKS, CDR2 YYEKEE (reference sequence). The germline V and J ends were trimmed by 2 bases and 0 bases, with 9 bases remaining between them. The CDR3 has 16 amino acids. CDR3 sequence reads: CASSFRMHSGANVLTF. CDR3 sequence (DNA): TGTGCCAGCAGCTTTAGAATGCACTCTGGGGCCAACGTCCTGACTTTC.

This clonotype was observed a handful of times. The rearrangement links TRBV7-2 to TRBJ2-4; D perhaps matches TRBD1 (7 bases). Trimming took off 5 bases at V and 11 bases at J, with 19 bases between the two ends. This CDR3 comprises 14 residues. The germline V gene encodes CDR1 SGHTA and CDR2 FQGNSA. Here the CDR3 reads CASSQRAGQTVQYF. The CDR3 DNA reads as TGTGCCAGCAGCCAAAGGGCGGGACAGACCGTTCAGTACTTC.

This clonotype was detected ten times or more. The rearrangement links TRBV15 to TRBJ2-7, with D perhaps TRBD1 or TRBD2 (5 bases each). Trimming left V 1 base short and J 4 bases short, with 14 bases between. The CDR3 is made up of 15 amino acids. Germline-derived CDR1 and CDR2 are LNHNV and YYDKDF (reference sequence). The CDR3 loop reads CATSRGSGTEYEQYF. CDR3 nucleotide sequence: TGTGCCACCAGCAGAGGTTCCGGGACGGAGTACGAGCAGTACTTC.

This clonotype was counted a few times. An end of the junction does not agree with germline; a read error may underlie this. This sequence joins TRBV6-4 and TRBJ1-5, with 8 bases aligning to TRBD1. The CDR3 runs to 15 residues. In germline, CDR1 is MRHNA, CDR2 SNTAGT. CDR3 bases: TGTGCCAGCAGTGAAGGACAGGGTAGCGATCAGCCCCAGCATTTT. Amino acid sequence: CASSEGQGSDQPQHF.

In this sample, this clonotype turned up a few times. The rearrangement joins TRBV19 to TRBJ2-1; weak D call: TRBD1 (8 bases). Trimming removed 9 bases at V and 7 bases at J, with 22 bases between. Germline values: CDR1 LNHDA, CDR2 SQIVND (reference sequence). There are 15 residues in the CDR3. CDR3 protein: CASRLSGQGGNEQFF. CDR3 nucleotides: TGTGCCAGCAGATTATCAGGACAGGGAGGGAATGAGCAGTTCTTC.

This CDR3 is CASSNPAYNEQFF. As DNA, the CDR3 is TGCGCCAGCAGTAATCCAGCCTACAATGAGCAGTTCTTC. V is TRBV23-1 and J is TRBJ2-1, with D unresolved. TRBV23-1 is identified as an open reading frame with a role that is uncertain. The V end lost 5 bases, the J end lost 2 bases, and 7 bases lay between the germline ends. This CDR3 has 13 residues.

This clonotype was picked up many times. The V call is TRBV15, the J call TRBJ2-1, with TRBD1 matching over 8 bases. CDR1 LNHNV and CDR2 YYDKDF come from the germline V gene (reference sequence). The CDR3 length is 15 residues. J lost 5 bases, V lost 3 bases, and 6 bases had no gene match. In DNA, the CDR3 is TGTGCCACCAGCAGCCAGGGGGCGGGCCACAATGAGCAGTTCTTC. It yields the protein CATSSQGAGHNEQFF.

For the CDR3, the DNA is TGTGCCAGCAGCTCCCAGATGTCCGGGGCCAACGTCCTGACTTTC. It specifies CASSSQMSGANVLTF. The V call is TRBV7-3, the J call TRBJ2-6, with D unresolved. CDR1 and CDR2 (germline): SGHTA, FQGTGA. V lost 4 bases and J 4 bases, leaving 11 bases between the germline ends. The CDR3 contains 15 residues.

This clonotype was picked up a small number of times. This sequence joins TRBV5-1 and TRBJ1-1; a possible D gene is TRBD1 (5 bases). V shed 0 bases and J shed 0 bases, with 12 bases lying between them. The CDR3 is 16 residues long. The V gene's germline CDR1 is SGHRS and CDR2 YFSETQ. The CDR3 sequence: CASSLGGAYLNTEAFF. Here the CDR3 DNA reads TGCGCCAGCAGCTTGGGTGGGGCTTACTTGAACACTGAAGCTTTCTTT.